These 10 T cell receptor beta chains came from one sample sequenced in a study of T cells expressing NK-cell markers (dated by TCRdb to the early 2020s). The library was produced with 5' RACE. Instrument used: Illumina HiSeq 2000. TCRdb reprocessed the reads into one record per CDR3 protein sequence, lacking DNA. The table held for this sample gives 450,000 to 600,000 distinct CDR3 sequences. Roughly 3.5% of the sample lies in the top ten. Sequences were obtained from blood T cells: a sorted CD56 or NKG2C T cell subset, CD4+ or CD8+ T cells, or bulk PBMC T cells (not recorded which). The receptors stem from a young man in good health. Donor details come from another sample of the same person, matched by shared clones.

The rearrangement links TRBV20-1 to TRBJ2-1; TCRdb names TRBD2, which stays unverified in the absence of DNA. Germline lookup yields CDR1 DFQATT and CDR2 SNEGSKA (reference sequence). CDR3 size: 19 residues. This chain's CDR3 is CSASLRTSGRAIGKNEQFF.

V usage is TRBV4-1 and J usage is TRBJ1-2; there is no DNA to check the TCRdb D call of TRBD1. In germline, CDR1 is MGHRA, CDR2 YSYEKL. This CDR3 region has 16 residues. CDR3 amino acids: CASSQDGQGLFGGYTF.

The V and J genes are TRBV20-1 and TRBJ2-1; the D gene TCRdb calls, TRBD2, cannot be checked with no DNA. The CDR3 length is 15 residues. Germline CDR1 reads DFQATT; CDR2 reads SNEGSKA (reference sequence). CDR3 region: CSASTSGRLQYEQFF.

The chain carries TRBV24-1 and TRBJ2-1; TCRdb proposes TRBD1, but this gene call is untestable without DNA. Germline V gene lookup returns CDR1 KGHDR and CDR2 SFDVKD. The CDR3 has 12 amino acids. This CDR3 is CATGDAYNEQFF.

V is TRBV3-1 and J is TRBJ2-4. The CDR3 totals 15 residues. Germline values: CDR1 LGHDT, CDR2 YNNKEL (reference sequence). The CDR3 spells CASSPAGVAKNIQYF.

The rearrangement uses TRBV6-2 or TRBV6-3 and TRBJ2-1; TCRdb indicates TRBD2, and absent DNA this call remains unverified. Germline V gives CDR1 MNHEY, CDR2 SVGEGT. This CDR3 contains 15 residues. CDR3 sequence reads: CASSYYGSIYNEQFF.

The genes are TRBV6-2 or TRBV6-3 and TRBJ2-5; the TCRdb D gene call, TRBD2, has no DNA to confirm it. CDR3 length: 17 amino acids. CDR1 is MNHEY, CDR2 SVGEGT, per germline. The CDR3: CASSHPGLAGGGETQYF.

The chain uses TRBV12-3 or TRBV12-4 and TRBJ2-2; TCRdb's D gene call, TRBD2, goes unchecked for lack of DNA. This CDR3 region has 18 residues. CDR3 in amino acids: CASSPRAGPYSNTGELFF.

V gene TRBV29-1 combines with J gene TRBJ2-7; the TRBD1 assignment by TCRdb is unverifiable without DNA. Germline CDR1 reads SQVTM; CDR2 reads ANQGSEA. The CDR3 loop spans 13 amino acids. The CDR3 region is CSVGDRGVEEQYF.

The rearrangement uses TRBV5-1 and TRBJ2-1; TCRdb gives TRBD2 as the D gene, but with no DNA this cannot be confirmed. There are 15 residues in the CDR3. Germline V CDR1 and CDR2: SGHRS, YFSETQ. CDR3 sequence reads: CASSLGGRRNNEQFF. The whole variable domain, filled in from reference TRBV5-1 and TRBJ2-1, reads KAGVTQTPRYLIKTRGQQVTLSCSPISGHRSVSWYQQTPGQGLQFLFEYFSETQRNKGNFPGRFSGRQFSNSRSEMNVSTLELGDSALYLCASSLGGRRNNEQFFGPGTRLTVL.